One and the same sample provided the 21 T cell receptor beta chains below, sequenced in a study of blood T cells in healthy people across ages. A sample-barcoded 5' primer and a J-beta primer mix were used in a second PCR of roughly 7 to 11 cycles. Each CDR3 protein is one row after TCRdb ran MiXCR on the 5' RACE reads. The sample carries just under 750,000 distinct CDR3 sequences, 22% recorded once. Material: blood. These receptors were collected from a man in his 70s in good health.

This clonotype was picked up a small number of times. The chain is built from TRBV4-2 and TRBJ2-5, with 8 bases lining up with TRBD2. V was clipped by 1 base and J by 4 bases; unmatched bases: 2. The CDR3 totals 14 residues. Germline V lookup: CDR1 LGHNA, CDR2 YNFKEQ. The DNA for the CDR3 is TGTGCCAGCAGCCAAGCTGCGGGGGGAGAGACCCAGTACTTC. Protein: CASSQAAGGETQYF.

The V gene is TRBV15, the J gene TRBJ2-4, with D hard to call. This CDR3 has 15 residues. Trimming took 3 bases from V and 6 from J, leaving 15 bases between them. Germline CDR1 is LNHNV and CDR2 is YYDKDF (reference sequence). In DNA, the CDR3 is TGTGCCACCAGCAGTGGCGGAGAGCTCGGAAACATTCAGTACTTC. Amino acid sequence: CATSSGGELGNIQYF.

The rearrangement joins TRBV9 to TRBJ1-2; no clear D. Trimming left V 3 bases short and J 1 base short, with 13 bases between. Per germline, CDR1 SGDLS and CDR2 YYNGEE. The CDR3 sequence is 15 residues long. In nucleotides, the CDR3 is TGTGCCAGCAGCGCCCAACCGACACATAACTATGGCTACACCTTC. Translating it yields CASSAQPTHNYGYTF.

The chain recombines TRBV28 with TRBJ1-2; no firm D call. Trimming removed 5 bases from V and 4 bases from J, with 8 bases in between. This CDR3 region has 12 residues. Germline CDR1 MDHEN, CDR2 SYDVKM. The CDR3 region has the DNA TGTGCCAGCAGTGGCAGCTCCTATGGCTACACCTTC. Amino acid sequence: CASSGSSYGYTF.

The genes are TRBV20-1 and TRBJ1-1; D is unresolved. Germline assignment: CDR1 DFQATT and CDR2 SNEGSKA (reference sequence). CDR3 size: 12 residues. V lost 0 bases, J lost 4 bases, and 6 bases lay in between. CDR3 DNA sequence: TGCAGTGCTAGAGATTCGGGCACTGAAGCTTTCTTT. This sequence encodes CSARDSGTEAFF.

The CDR3 reads CSVEDRGQFNYGYTF. DNA of the CDR3: TGCAGCGTTGAGGACAGGGGGCAGTTTAACTATGGCTACACCTTC. V gene TRBV29-1 combines with J gene TRBJ1-2; the match to TRBD1 covers 11 bases. Per the germline V gene, CDR1 is SQVTM and CDR2 is ANQGSEA. The length of the CDR3 is 15 residues. Trimming cost V 3 bases and J 1 base; bases outside gene matches: 4.

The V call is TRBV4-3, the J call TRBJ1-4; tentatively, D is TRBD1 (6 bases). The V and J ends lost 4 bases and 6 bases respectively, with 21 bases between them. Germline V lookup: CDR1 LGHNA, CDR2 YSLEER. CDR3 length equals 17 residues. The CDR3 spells CASSREPLRGAYEKLFF. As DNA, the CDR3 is TGCGCCAGCAGCCGAGAGCCCTTAAGGGGGGCTTATGAAAAACTGTTTTTT.

The CDR3: CASSQEAGSATGELFF. The CDR3 DNA sequence: TGCGCCAGCAGCCAAGAGGCAGGGTCTGCCACCGGGGAGCTGTTTTTT. The gene calls are TRBV4-1 and TRBJ2-2; D possibly corresponds to TRBD1 (5 bases). The CDR3 has 16 residues. Trimming shortened V by 0 bases and J by 4 bases, and 12 bases separated the two germline ends. In germline, CDR1 is MGHRA, CDR2 YSYEKL.

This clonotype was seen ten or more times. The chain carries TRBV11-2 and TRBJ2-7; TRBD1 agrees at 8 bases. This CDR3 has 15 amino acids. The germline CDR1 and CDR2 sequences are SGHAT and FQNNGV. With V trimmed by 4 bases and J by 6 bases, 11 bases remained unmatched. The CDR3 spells CASSYDRGLPSEQYF. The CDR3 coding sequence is TGTGCCAGCAGCTATGACAGGGGCCTCCCCAGCGAGCAGTACTTC. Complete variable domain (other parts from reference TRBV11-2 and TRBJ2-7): EAGVAQSPRYKIIEKRQSVAFWCNPISGHATLYWYQQILGQGPKLLIQFQNNGVVDDSQLPKDRFSAERLKGVDSTLKIQPAKLEDSAVYLCASSYDRGLPSEQYFGPGTRLTVT.

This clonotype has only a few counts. In DNA form, the CDR3 reads TGCGCCAGCAGCTTGGCAGCTAGCGGGGCCAATGAGCAGTTCTTC. The encoded protein is CASSLAASGANEQFF. The gene calls are TRBV5-1 and TRBJ2-1; TRBD2 matches at 9 bases. CDR1 is SGHRS and CDR2 is YFSETQ in the germline V gene. The CDR3 extends over 15 amino acids. The junction had 4 bases not matched to a gene; V was cut back by 0 bases and J by 6 bases. Drawing the rest from reference TRBV5-1 and TRBJ2-1, the complete variable domain is KAGVTQTPRYLIKTRGQQVTLSCSPISGHRSVSWYQQTPGQGLQFLFEYFSETQRNKGNFPGRFSGRQFSNSRSEMNVSTLELGDSALYLCASSLAASGANEQFFGPGTRLTVL.

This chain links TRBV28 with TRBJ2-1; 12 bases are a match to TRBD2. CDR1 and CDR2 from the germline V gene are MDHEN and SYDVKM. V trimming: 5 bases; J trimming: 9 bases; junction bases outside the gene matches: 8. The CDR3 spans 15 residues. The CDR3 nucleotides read TGTGCCAGCAGTACTAGCGGGGGGAAAGTTGCTGAGCAGTTCTTC. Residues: CASSTSGGKVAEQFF. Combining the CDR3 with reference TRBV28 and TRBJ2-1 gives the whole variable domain DVKVTQSSRYLVKRTGEKVFLECVQDMDHENMFWYRQDPGLGLRLIYFSYDVKMKEKGDIPEGYSVSREKKERFSLILESASTNQTSMYLCASSTSGGKVAEQFFGPGTRLTVL.

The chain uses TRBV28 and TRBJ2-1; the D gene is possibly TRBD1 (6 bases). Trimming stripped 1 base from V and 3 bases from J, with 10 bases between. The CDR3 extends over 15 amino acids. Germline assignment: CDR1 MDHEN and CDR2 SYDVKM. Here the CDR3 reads CASSLLGAGYNEQFF. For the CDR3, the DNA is TGTGCCAGCAGTTTATTGGGGGCGGGCTACAATGAGCAGTTCTTC.

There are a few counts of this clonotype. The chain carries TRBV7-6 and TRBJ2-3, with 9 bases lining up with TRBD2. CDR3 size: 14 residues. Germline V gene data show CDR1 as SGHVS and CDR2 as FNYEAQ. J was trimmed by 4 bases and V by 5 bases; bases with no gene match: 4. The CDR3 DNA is TGTGCCAGCAGCGAGGGACTAGCCCCAGATACGCAGTATTTT. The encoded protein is CASSEGLAPDTQYF.

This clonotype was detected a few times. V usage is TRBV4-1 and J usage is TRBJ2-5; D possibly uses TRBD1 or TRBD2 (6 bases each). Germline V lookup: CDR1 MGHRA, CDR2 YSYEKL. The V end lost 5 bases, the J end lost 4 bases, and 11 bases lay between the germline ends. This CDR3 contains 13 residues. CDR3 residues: CASSNGGPETQYF. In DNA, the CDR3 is TGCGCCAGCAGCAACGGGGGCCCAGAGACCCAGTACTTC.

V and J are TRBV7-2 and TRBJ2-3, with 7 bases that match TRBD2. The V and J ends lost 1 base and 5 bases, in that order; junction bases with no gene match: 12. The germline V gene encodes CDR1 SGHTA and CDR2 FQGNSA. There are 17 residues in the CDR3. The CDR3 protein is CASSLGTPSGRGDTQYF. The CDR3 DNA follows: TGTGCCAGCAGCTTAGGGACCCCTAGCGGTAGAGGAGATACGCAGTATTTT.

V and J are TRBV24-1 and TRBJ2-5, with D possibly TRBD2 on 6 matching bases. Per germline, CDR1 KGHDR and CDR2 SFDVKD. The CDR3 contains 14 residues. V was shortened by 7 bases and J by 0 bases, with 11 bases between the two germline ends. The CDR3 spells CATRAGGNQETQYF. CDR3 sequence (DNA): TGTGCCACCAGGGCCGGGGGAAACCAAGAGACCCAGTACTTC.

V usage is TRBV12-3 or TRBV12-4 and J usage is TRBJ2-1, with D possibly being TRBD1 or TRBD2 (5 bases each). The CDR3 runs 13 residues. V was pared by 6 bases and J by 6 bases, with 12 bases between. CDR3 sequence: CASSPRAGNEQFF. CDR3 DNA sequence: TGTGCCAGCAGCCCCAGGGCGGGCAATGAGCAGTTCTTC.

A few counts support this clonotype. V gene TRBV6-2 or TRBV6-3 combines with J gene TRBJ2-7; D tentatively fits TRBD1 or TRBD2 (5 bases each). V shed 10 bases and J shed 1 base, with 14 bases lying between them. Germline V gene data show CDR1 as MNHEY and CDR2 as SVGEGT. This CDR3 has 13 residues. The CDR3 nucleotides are TGTGCCAAATACCGGGACGGATCCTACGAGCAGTACTTC. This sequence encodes CAKYRDGSYEQYF.

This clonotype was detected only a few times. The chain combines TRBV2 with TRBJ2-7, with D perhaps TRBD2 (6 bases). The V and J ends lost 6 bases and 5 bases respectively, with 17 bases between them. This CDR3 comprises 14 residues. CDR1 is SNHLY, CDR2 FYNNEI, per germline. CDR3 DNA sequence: TGTGCCAGCAGGACCGGTACGGGGGTCCACGAGCAGTACTTC. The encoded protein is CASRTGTGVHEQYF.

The CDR3 loop reads CASSFESQGYDTQYF. CDR3 coding DNA: TGTGCCAGCAGTTTCGAAAGTCAGGGGTACGATACGCAGTATTTT. The V gene is TRBV27, the J gene TRBJ2-3, with a possible D match to TRBD1 (6 bases). Trimming pared 3 bases from V and 6 bases from J, leaving 16 bases between. Germline V lookup: CDR1 MNHEY, CDR2 SMNVEV (reference sequence). CDR3 length equals 15 residues.

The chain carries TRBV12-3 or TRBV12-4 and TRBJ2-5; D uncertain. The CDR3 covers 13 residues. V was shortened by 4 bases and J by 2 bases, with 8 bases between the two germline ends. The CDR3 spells CASSSASQETQYF. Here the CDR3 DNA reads TGTGCCAGCAGTTCTGCTAGTCAAGAGACCCAGTACTTC.